Listed below are T cell receptor beta chains from one sample, sequenced in a study of blood T cell repertoires in COVID-19. Method: immunoSEQ multiplex PCR; TCRdb's copy keeps in-frame clones and lacks some. Of roughly 33,000 clones detected, more than 90% appear once; the ten largest clones hold roughly 13%. The sample taken for sequencing was peripheral blood. The source is a human donor in a cohort sampled during active COVID-19. Each CDR3 is given with its conserved first and last residue. Each record gives: V gene, J gene, clone size, CDR3 length, CDR3 protein. Size values are once, few and many counts, or a class for expanded clones, and some rows have none.

V gene: TRBV7-9; J gene: TRBJ2-7; clone size: .; CDR3 length: 15; CDR3 protein: CASSLDERFSYEQYF
V gene: TRBV2; J gene: TRBJ1-2; clone size: .; CDR3 length: 14; CDR3 protein: CASSILQGSEGYTF
V gene: TRBV27; J gene: TRBJ2-3; clone size: once; CDR3 length: 15; CDR3 protein: CASSFRTSGISTQYF
V gene: TRBV11-2; J gene: TRBJ2-1; clone size: .; CDR3 length: 16; CDR3 protein: CASSLGLAGSYNEQFF
V gene: TRBV19; J gene: TRBJ2-6; clone size: .; CDR3 length: 14; CDR3 protein: CASSPGVGANVLTF
V gene: TRBV7-9; J gene: TRBJ2-5; clone size: .; CDR3 length: 14; CDR3 protein: CASSLAGGGETQYF
V gene: TRBV12-3/TRBV12-4; J gene: TRBJ2-5; clone size: .; CDR3 length: 12; CDR3 protein: CASNQGVETQYF
V gene: TRBV4-1; J gene: TRBJ2-1; clone size: .; CDR3 length: 16; CDR3 protein: CASSQLLAGGPYEQFF
V gene: TRBV19; J gene: TRBJ1-2; clone size: .; CDR3 length: 17; CDR3 protein: CASSMADRGPAEYGYTF
V gene: TRBV9; J gene: TRBJ2-1; clone size: .; CDR3 length: 13; CDR3 protein: CASSYGPYNEQFF
V gene: TRBV5-1; J gene: TRBJ2-7; clone size: few; CDR3 length: 14; CDR3 protein: CASSTVRQGGEQYF
V gene: TRBV18; J gene: TRBJ2-5; clone size: .; CDR3 length: 15; CDR3 protein: CASSRTSGSSETQYF
V gene: TRBV2; J gene: TRBJ2-5; clone size: .; CDR3 length: 13; CDR3 protein: CASRVDIQETQYF
V gene: TRBV5-6; J gene: TRBJ2-3; clone size: .; CDR3 length: 14; CDR3 protein: CASSLAGGPDTQYF
V gene: TRBV7-2; J gene: TRBJ2-3; clone size: .; CDR3 length: 14; CDR3 protein: CASSSISSTDTQYF
V gene: TRBV27; J gene: TRBJ2-5; clone size: .; CDR3 length: 14; CDR3 protein: CASSRSGSQETQYF
V gene: TRBV4-2; J gene: TRBJ2-5; clone size: .; CDR3 length: 15; CDR3 protein: CASSQEITGEETQYF
V gene: TRBV4-3; J gene: TRBJ2-7; clone size: once; CDR3 length: 14; CDR3 protein: CASSPQTGSGEQYF